This entry is about one T cell receptor (beta chain). The germline gives CDR1 MDHEN, CDR2 SYDVKM. V was trimmed by 5 bases and J by 6 bases, leaving 11 bases between them. CDR3 size: 13 residues. This record comes from a study of OX40 agonist ivuxolimab in advanced cancers. Study summary: Eligibility rules accepted prior anti-PD-1, anti-PD-L1 or anti-CTLA-4 therapy, and 30% to 40% had some.

Generated by immunoSEQ multiplex PCR, the TCRdb table keeps only in-frame clones and is missing some. The data show approximately 60,000 clones, about 94% seen once. Sequenced here: CD4+ or CD8+ T cells sorted from blood, sampled in a trial of the OX40 agonist ivuxolimab. This rearrangement joins TRBV28 to TRBJ2-1; no definite D call. This sequence was found in an adult with an advanced solid tumor such as melanoma, head and neck, liver or kidney cancer. This CDR3 is CASSPTTGNEQFF. In nucleotides, the CDR3 is TGTGCCAGCAGTCCTACAACGGGCAATGAGCAGTTCTTC.